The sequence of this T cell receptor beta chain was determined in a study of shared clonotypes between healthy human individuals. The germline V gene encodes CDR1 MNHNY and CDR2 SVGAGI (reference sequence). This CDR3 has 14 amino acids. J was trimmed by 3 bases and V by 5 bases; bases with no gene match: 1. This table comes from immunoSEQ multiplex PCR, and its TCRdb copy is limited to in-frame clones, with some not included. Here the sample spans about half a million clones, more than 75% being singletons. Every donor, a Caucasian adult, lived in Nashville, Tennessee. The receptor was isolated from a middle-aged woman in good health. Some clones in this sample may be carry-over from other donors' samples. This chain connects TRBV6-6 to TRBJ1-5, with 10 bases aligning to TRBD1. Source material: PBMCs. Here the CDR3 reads CASSGTGANQPQHF. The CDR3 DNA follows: TGTGCCAGCAGTGGGACAGGGGCCAATCAGCCCCAGCATTTT.